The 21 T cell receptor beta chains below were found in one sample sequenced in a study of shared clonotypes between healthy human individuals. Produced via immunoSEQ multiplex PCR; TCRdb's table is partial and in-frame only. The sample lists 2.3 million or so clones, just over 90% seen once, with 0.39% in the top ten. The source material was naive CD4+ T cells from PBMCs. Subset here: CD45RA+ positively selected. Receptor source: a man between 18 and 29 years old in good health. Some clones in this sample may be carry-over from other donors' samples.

The chain's CDR3 is CASSRSGGQETQYF. CDR3 DNA: TGTGCCAGCTCACGTAGCGGGGGACAAGAGACCCAGTACTTC. This chain links TRBV18 with TRBJ2-5; 9 bases are shared with TRBD2. The CDR3 is 14 residues long. V gave up 4 bases and J gave up 2 bases; unmatched junction bases: 2. Germline V gives CDR1 KGHSH, CDR2 LQKENI.

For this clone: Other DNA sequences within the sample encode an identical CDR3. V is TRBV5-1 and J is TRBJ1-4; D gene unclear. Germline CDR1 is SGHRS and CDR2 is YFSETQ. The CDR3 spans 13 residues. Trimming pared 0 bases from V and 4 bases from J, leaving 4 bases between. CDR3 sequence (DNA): TGCGCCAGCAGCTTGGGGGGTAATGAAAAACTGTTTTTT. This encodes CASSLGGNEKLFF.

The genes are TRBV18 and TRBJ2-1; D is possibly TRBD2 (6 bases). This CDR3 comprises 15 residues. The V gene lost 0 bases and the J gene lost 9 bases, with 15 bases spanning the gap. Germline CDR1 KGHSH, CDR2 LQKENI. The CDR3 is CASSPPGPWRGEQFF. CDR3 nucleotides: TGTGCCAGCTCACCACCGGGACCATGGAGGGGTGAGCAGTTCTTC.

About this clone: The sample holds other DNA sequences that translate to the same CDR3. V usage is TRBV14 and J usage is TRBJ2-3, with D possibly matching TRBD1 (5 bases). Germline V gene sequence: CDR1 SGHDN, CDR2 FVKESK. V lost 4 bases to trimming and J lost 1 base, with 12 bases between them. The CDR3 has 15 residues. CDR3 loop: CASSLQGPRTDTQYF. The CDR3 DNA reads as TGTGCCAGCAGCCTGCAGGGCCCCCGCACAGATACGCAGTATTTT.

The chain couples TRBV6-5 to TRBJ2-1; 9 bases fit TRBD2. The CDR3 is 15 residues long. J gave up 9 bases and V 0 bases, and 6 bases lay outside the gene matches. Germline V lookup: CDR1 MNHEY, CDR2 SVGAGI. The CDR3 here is CASSYSPAGGREQFF. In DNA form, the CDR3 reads TGTGCCAGCAGTTACTCTCCAGCGGGAGGCCGTGAGCAGTTCTTC.

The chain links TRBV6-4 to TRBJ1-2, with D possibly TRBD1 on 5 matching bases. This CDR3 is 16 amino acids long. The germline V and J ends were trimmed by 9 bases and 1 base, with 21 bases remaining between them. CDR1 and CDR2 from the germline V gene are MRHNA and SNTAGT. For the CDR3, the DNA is TGTGCCAGACCGTCAGGGATAACCCAAAGTAACTATGGCTACACCTTC. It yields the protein CARPSGITQSNYGYTF.

CDR3 protein: CATNRQADNYGYTF. The CDR3 DNA sequence: TGTGCCACGAACCGACAGGCGGATAACTATGGCTACACCTTC. The genes are TRBV19 and TRBJ1-2, with D possibly TRBD1 on 6 matching bases. The CDR3 sequence is 14 residues long. Germline loops: CDR1 LNHDA, CDR2 SQIVND (reference sequence). Between the trimmed V and J ends, which lost 10 bases and 1 base, there was a span of 16 bases.

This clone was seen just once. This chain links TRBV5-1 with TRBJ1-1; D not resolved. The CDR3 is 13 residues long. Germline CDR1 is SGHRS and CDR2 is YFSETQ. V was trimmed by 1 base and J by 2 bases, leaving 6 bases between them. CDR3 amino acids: CASSLISNTEAFF. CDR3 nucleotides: TGCGCCAGCAGCTTGATCAGTAACACTGAAGCTTTCTTT. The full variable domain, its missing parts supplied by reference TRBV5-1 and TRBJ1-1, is KAGVTQTPRYLIKTRGQQVTLSCSPISGHRSVSWYQQTPGQGLQFLFEYFSETQRNKGNFPGRFSGRQFSNSRSEMNVSTLELGDSALYLCASSLISNTEAFFGQGTRLTVV.

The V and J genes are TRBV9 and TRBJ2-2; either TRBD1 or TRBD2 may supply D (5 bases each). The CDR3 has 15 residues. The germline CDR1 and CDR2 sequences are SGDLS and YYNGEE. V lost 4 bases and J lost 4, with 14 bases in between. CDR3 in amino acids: CASSPQGPITGELFF. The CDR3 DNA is TGTGCCAGCAGCCCCCAGGGACCGATCACCGGGGAGCTGTTTTTT. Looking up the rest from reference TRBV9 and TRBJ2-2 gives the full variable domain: DSGVTQTPKHLITATGQRVTLRCSPRSGDLSVYWYQQSLDQGLQFLIQYYNGEERAKGNILERFSAQQFPDLHSELNLSSLELGDSALYFCASSPQGPITGELFFGEGSRLTVL.

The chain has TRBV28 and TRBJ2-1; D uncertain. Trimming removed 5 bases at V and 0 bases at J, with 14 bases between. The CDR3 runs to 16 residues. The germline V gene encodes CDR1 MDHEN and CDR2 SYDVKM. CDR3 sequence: CASSLMVGPSYNEQFF. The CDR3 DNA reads TGTGCCAGCAGTCTTATGGTGGGTCCCTCCTACAATGAGCAGTTCTTC.

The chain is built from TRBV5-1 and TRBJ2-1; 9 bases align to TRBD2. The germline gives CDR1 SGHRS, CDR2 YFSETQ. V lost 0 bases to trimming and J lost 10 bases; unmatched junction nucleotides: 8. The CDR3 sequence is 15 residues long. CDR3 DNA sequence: TGCGCCAGCAGCTTGGTAGGTAGCGGGAGTATCGAGCAGTTCTTC. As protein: CASSLVGSGSIEQFF.

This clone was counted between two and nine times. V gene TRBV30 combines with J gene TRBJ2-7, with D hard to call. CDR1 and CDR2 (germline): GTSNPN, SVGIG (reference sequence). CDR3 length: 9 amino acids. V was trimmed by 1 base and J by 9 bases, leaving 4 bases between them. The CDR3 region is CAWSGGQYF. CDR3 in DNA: TGTGCCTGGAGTGGGGGGCAGTACTTC.

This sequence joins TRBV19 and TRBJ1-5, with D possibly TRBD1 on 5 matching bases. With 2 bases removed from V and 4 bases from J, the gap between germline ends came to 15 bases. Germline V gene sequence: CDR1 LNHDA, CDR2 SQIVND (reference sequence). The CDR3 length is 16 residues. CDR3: CASSIQVTGVNQPQHF. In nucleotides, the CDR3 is TGTGCCAGTAGTATACAGGTAACAGGAGTAAATCAGCCCCAGCATTTT.

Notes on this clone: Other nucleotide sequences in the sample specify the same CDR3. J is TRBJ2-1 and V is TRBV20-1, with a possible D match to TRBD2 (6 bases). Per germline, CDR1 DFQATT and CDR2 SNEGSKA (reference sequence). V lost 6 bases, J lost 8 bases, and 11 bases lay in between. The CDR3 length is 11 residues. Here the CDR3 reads CSASRRDEQFF. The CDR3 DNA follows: TGCAGTGCCAGCCGGAGGGATGAGCAGTTCTTC.

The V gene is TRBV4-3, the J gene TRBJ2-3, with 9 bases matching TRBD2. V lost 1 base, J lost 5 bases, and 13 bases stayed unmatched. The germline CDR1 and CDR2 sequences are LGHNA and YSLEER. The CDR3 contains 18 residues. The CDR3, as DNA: TGCGCCAGCAGCCAAGGGGCTTCAATGCGGGAGGGTGGAGATACGCAGTATTTT. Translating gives CASSQGASMREGGDTQYF.

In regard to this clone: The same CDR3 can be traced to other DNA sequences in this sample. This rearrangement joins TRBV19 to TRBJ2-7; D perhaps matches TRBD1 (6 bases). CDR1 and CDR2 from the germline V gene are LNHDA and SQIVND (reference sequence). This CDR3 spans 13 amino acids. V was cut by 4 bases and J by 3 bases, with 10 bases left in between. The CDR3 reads CASSTTGNYEQYF. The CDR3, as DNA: TGTGCCAGTAGTACAACAGGGAACTACGAGCAGTACTTC.

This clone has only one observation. CDR3 protein: CASSLVAGGTDTQYF. The CDR3 DNA follows: TGTGCCAGCAGCTTAGTAGCGGGAGGCACAGATACGCAGTATTTT. V is TRBV7-9 and J is TRBJ2-3; 9 bases match TRBD2. Per germline, CDR1 SEHNR and CDR2 FQNEAQ (reference sequence). The CDR3 runs to 15 residues. With 1 base clipped from V and 1 base from J, the junction kept 0 bases outside the gene matches. Using reference TRBV7-9 and TRBJ2-3 for the parts outside the CDR3, the full variable domain is DTGVSQNPRHKITKRGQNVTFRCDPISEHNRLYWYRQTLGQGPEFLTYFQNEAQLEKSRLLSDRFSAERPKGSFSTLEIQRTEQGDSAMYLCASSLVAGGTDTQYFGPGTRLTVL.

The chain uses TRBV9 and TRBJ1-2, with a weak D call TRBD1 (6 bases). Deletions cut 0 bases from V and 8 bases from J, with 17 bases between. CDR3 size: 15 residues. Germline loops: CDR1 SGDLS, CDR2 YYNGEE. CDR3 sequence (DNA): TGTGCCAGCAGCGTAGATCTGGACAGCCGTCTAGGCTACACCTTC. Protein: CASSVDLDSRLGYTF.

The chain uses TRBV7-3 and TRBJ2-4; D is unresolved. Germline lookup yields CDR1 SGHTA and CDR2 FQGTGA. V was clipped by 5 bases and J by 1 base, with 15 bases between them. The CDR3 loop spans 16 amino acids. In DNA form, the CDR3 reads TGTGCCAGCAGCCCGGACCAGATGTCGGCCAAAAACATTCAGTACTTC. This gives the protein CASSPDQMSAKNIQYF.

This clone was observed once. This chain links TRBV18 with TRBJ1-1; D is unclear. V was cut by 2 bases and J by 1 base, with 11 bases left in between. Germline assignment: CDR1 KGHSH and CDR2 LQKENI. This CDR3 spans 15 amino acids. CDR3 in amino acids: CASSPMSPANTEAFF. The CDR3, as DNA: TGTGCCAGCTCACCAATGTCCCCAGCGAACACTGAAGCTTTCTTT.

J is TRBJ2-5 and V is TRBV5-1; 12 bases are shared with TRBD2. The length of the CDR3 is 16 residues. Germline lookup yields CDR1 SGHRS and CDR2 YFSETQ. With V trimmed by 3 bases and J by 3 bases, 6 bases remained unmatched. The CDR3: CASSSGLAGREETQYF. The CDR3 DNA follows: TGCGCCAGCAGCTCCGGACTAGCGGGAAGGGAAGAGACCCAGTACTTC.